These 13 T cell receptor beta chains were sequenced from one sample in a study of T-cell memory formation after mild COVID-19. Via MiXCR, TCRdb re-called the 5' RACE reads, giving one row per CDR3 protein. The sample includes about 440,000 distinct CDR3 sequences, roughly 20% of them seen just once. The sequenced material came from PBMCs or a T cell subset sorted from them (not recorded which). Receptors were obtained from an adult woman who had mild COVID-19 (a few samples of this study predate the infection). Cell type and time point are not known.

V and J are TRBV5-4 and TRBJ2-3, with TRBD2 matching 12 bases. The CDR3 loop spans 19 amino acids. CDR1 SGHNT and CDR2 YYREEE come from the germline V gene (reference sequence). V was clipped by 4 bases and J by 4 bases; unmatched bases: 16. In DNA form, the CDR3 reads TGTGCCAGCAGCGATGAAATGACCTCTAGCGGGAGGGGGCCAGATACGCAGTATTTT. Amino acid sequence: CASSDEMTSSGRGPDTQYF. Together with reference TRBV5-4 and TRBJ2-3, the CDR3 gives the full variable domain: ETGVTQSPTHLIKTRGQQVTLRCSSQSGHNTVSWYQQALGQGPQFIFQYYREEENGRGNFPPRFSGLQFPNYSSELNVNALELDDSALYLCASSDEMTSSGRGPDTQYFGPGTRLTVL.

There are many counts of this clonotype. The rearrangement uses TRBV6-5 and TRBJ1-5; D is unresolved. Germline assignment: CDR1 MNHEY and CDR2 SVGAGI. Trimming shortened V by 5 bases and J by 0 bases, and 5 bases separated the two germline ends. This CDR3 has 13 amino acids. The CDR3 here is CASSQNSNQPQHF. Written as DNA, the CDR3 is TGTGCCAGCAGTCAGAATAGCAATCAGCCCCAGCATTTT.

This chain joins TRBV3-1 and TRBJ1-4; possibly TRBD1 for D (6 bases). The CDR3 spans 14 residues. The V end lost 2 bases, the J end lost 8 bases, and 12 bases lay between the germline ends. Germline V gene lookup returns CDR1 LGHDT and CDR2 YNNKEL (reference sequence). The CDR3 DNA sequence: TGTGCCAGCAGCCAAATGGGGGCCGGGGAAAAACTGTTTTTT. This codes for CASSQMGAGEKLFF.

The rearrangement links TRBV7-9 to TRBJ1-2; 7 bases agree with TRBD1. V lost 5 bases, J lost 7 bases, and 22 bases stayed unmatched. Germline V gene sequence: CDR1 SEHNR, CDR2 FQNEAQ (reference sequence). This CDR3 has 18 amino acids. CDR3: CASSLYGQEQSSAGGYTF. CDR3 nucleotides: TGTGCCAGCAGCCTATACGGACAGGAGCAATCCTCGGCTGGTGGCTACACCTTC. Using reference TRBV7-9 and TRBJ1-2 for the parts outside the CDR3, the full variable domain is DTGVSQNPRHKITKRGQNVTFRCDPISEHNRLYWYRQTLGQGPEFLTYFQNEAQLEKSRLLSDRFSAERPKGSFSTLEIQRTEQGDSAMYLCASSLYGQEQSSAGGYTFGSGTRLTVV.

This CDR3 reads CASRSGSDNEQFF. The DNA of the CDR3 is TGTGCCAGTAGGTCTGGGAGCGACAATGAGCAGTTCTTC. The chain combines TRBV19 with TRBJ2-1; D possibly corresponds to TRBD2 (5 bases). V shed 6 bases and J shed 5 bases, with 11 bases lying between them. The CDR3 has 13 amino acids. Germline V lookup: CDR1 LNHDA, CDR2 SQIVND (reference sequence).

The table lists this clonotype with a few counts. CDR3 loop: CASSAGPPGGNEQFF. The CDR3 DNA sequence: TGTGCCAGCAGCGCCGGACCTCCCGGGGGCAATGAGCAGTTCTTC. J is TRBJ2-1 and V is TRBV9; tentative D call: TRBD2 (6 bases). The CDR3 runs to 15 residues. Looked up from germline, CDR1 is SGDLS and CDR2 is YYNGEE. V was pared by 3 bases and J by 6 bases, with 16 bases between.

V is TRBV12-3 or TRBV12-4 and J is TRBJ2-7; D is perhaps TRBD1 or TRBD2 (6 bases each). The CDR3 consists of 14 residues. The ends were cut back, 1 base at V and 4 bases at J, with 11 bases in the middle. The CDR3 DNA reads TGTGCCAGCAGTTTAGGGGGGGCGCGGTACGAGCAGTACTTC. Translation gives CASSLGGARYEQYF.

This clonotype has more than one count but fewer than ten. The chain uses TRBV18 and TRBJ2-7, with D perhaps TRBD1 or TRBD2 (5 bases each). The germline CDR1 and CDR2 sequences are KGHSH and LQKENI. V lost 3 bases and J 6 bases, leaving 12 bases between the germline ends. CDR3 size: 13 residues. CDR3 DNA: TGTGCCAGCTCACCCGGGTGGGGGACCGAGCAGTACTTC. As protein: CASSPGWGTEQYF.

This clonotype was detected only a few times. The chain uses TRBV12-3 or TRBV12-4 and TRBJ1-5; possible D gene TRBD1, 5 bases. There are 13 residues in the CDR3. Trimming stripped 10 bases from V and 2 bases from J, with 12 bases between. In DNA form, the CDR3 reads TGTGCCACCAACCTGGGGGGCAATCAGCCCCAGCATTTT. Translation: CATNLGGNQPQHF.

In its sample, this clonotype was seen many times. Here the CDR3 DNA reads TGTGCCTCCCGGGGCTTGAGGGCTTTCTTT. Amino acids: CASRGLRAFF. This chain links TRBV5-6 with TRBJ1-1, with D perhaps matching TRBD1 (5 bases). CDR3 length: 10 amino acids. In germline, CDR1 is SGHDT, CDR2 YYEEEE. Trimming shortened V by 10 bases and J by 11 bases, and 15 bases separated the two germline ends. Together with reference TRBV5-6 and TRBJ1-1, the CDR3 gives the full variable domain: DAGVTQSPTHLIKTRGQQVTLRCSPKSGHDTVSWYQQALGQGPQFIFQYYEEEERQRGNFPDRFSGHQFPNYSSELNVNALLLGDSALYLCASRGLRAFFGQGTRLTVV.

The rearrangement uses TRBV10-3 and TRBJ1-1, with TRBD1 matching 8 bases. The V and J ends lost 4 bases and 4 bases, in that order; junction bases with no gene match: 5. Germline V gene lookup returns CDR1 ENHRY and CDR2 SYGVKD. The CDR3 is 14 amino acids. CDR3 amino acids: CAISAPDRATEAFF. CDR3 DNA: TGTGCCATCAGTGCCCCGGACAGGGCCACTGAAGCTTTCTTT.

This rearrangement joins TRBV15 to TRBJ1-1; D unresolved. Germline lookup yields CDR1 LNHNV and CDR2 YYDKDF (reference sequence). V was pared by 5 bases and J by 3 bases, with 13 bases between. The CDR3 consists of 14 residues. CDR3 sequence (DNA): TGTGCCACCAGCGTTCAAACGAGGGACACTGAAGCTTTCTTT. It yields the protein CATSVQTRDTEAFF.

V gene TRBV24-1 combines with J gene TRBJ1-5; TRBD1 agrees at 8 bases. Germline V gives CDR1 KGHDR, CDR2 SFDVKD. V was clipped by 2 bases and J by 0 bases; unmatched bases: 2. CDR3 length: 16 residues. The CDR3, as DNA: TGTGCCACCAGTGATTCGGGACAGGTTAGCAATCAGCCCCAGCATTTT. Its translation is CATSDSGQVSNQPQHF.